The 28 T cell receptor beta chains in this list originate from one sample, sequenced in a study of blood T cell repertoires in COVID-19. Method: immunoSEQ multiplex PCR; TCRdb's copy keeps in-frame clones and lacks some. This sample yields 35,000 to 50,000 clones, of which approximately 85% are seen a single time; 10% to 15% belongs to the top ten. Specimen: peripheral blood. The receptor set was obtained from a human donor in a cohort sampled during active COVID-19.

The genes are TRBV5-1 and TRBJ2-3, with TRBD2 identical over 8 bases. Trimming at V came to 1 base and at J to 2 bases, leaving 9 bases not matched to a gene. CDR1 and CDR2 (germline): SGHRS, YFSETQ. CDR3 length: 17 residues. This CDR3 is CASSLRRGGPPTDTQYF. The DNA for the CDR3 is TGCGCCAGCAGCTTGCGGCGCGGGGGGCCGCCCACAGATACGCAGTATTTT.

This CDR3 reads CASSQGGGGTDTQYF. The CDR3 nucleotides read TGTGCCAGCAGTCAAGGAGGGGGGGGCACAGATACGCAGTATTTT. The gene calls are TRBV5-4 and TRBJ2-3, with D perhaps TRBD2 (7 bases). Germline CDR1 SGHNT, CDR2 YYREEE (reference sequence). The germline V and J ends were trimmed by 5 bases and 1 base, with 14 bases remaining between them. The CDR3 spans 15 residues.

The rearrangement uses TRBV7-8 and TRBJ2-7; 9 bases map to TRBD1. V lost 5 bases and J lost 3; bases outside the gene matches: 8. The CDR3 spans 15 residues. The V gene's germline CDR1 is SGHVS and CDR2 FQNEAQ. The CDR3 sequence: CASSPRQGVVYEQYF. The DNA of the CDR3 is TGTGCCAGCAGCCCCAGACAGGGGGTGGTCTACGAGCAGTACTTC.

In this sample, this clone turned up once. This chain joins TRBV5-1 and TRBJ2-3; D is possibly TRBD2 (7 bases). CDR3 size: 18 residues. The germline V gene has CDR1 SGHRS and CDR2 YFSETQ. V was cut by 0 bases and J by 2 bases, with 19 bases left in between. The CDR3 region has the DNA TGCGCCAGCAGCTTGGAACTCTTTCGGGGGGCCCCCACAGATACGCAGTATTTT. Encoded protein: CASSLELFRGAPTDTQYF. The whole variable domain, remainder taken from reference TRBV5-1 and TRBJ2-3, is KAGVTQTPRYLIKTRGQQVTLSCSPISGHRSVSWYQQTPGQGLQFLFEYFSETQRNKGNFPGRFSGRQFSNSRSEMNVSTLELGDSALYLCASSLELFRGAPTDTQYFGPGTRLTVL.

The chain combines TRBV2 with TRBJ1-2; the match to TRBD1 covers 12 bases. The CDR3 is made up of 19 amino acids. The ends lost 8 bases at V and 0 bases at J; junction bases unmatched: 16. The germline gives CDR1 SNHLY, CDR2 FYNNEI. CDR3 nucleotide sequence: TGTGCCAGCTCCTACTCGGTCGGGACAGGGGGCCTCTCTAACTATGGCTACACCTTC. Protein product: CASSYSVGTGGLSNYGYTF.

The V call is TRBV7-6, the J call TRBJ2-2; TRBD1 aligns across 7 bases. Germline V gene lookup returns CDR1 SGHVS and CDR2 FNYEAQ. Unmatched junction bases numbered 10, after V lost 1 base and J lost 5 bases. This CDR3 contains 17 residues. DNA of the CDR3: TGTGCCAGCAGCTTAGTTCCCACAGGGGCAGGGACCGGGGAGCTGTTTTTT. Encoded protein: CASSLVPTGAGTGELFF.

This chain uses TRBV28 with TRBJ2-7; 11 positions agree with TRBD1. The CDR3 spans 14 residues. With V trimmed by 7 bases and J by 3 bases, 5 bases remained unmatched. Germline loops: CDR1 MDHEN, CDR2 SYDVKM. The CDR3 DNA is TGTGCCAGCACCCCGGGGACAGGGGGCTACGAGCAGTACTTC. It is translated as CASTPGTGGYEQYF.

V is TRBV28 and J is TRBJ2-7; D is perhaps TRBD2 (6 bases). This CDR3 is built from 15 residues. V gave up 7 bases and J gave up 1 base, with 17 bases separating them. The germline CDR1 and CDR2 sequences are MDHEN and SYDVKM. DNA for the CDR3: TGTGCCAGCAAAGGGGCGGGGCAGGGATCCTACGAGCAGTACTTC. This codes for CASKGAGQGSYEQYF. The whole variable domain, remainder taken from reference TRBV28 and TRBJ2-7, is DVKVTQSSRYLVKRTGEKVFLECVQDMDHENMFWYRQDPGLGLRLIYFSYDVKMKEKGDIPEGYSVSREKKERFSLILESASTNQTSMYLCASKGAGQGSYEQYFGPGTRLTVT.

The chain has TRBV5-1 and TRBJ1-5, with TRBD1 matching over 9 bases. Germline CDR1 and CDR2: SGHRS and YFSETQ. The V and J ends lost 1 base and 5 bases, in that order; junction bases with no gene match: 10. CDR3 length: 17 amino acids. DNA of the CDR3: TGCGCCAGCAGCTTGTGGGGGCCGGGGACAGGGTATCAGCCCCAGCATTTT. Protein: CASSLWGPGTGYQPQHF.

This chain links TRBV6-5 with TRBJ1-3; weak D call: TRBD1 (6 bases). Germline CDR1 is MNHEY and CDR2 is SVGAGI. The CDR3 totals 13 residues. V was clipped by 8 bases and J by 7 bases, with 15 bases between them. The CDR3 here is CASLGGPGNTIYF. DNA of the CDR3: TGTGCCAGCCTGGGGGGGCCCGGGAACACCATATATTTT.

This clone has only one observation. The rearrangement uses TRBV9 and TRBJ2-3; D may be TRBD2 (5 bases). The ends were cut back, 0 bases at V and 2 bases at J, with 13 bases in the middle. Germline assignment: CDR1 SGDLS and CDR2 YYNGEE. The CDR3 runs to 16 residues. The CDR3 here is CASSVAGEGYTDTQYF. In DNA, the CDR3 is TGTGCCAGCAGCGTAGCGGGTGAGGGTTACACAGATACGCAGTATTTT. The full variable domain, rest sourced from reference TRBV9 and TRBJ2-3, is DSGVTQTPKHLITATGQRVTLRCSPRSGDLSVYWYQQSLDQGLQFLIQYYNGEERAKGNILERFSAQQFPDLHSELNLSSLELGDSALYFCASSVAGEGYTDTQYFGPGTRLTVL.

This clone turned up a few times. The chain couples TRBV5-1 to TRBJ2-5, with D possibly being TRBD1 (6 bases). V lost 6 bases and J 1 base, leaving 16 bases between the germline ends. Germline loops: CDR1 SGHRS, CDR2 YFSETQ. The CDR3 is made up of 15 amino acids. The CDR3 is CASNQDGGSQETQYF. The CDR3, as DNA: TGCGCCAGCAACCAAGATGGGGGCAGCCAAGAGACCCAGTACTTC. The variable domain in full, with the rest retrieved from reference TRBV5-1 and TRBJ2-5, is KAGVTQTPRYLIKTRGQQVTLSCSPISGHRSVSWYQQTPGQGLQFLFEYFSETQRNKGNFPGRFSGRQFSNSRSEMNVSTLELGDSALYLCASNQDGGSQETQYFGPGTRLLVL.

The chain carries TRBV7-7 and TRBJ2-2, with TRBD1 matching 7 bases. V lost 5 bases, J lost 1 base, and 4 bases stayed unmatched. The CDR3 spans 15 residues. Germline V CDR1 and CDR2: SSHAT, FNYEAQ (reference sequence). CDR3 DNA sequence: TGTGCCAGCAGCCAGGGGACAGAGAACACCGGGGAGCTGTTTTTT. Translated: CASSQGTENTGELFF.

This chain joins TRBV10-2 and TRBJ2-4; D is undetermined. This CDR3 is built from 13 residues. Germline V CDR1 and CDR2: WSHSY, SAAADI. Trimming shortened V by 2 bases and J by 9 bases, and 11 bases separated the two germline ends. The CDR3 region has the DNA TGCGCCAGCAGTGAGAGGAGTAATTTCATTCAGTACTTC. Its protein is CASSERSNFIQYF.

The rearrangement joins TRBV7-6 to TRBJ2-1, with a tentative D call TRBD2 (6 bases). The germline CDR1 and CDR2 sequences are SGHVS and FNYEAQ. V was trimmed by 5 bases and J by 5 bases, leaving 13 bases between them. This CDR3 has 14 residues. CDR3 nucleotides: TGTGCCAGCAGCCCGAGTGGGACTCACAATGAGCAGTTCTTC. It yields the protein CASSPSGTHNEQFF. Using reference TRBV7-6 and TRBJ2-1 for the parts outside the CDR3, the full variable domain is GAGVSQSPRYKVTKRGQDVALRCDPISGHVSLYWYRQALGQGPEFLTYFNYEAQQDKSGLPNDRFSAERPEGSISTLTIQRTEQRDSAMYRCASSPSGTHNEQFFGPGTRLTVL.

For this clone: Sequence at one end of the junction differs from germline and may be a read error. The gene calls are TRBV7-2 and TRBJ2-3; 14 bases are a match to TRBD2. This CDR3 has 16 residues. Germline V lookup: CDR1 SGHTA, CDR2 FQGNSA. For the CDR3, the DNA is TGTGCCAGCAGACCCGGGACTAGCGGGGGCACATATACGCAGTATTTT. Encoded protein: CASRPGTSGGTYTQYF. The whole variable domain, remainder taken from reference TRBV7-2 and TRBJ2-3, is GAGVSQSPSNKVTEKGKDVELRCDPISGHTALYWYRQSLGQGLEFLIYFQGNSAPDKSGLPSDRFSAERTGGSVSTLTIQRTQQEDSAVYLCASRPGTSGGTYTQYFGPGTRLTVL.

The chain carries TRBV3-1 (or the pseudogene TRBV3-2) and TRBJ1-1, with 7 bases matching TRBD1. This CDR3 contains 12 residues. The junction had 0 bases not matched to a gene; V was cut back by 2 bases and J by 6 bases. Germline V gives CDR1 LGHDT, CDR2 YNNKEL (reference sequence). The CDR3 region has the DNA TGTGCCAGCAGCCAAACAGGGGCTGAAGCTTTCTTT. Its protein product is CASSQTGAEAFF.

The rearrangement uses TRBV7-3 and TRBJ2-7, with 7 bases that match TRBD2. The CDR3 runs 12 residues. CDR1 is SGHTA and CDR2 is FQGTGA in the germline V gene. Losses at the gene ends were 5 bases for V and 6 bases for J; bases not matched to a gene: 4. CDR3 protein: CASSPGGPEQYF. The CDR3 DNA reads TGTGCCAGCAGCCCGGGGGGTCCCGAGCAGTACTTC.

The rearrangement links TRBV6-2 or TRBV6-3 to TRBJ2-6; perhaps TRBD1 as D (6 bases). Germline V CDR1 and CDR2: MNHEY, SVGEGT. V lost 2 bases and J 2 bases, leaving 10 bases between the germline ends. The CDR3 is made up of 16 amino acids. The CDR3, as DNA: TGTGCCAGCAGTTACCCAGGGGTAACTGGGGCCAACGTCCTGACTTTC. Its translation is CASSYPGVTGANVLTF.

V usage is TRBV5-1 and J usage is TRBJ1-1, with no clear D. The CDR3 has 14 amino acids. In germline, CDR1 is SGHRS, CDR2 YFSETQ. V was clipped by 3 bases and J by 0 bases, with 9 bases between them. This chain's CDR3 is CASSSRDMNTEAFF. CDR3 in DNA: TGCGCCAGCAGCTCAAGAGACATGAACACTGAAGCTTTCTTT.

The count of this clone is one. The CDR3 DNA follows: TGTGCCAGTAGCCGGACTTGGACAGGGAACACTGAAGCTTTCTTT. It specifies CASSRTWTGNTEAFF. This chain connects TRBV19 to TRBJ1-1; 7 bases align to TRBD1. Germline-derived CDR1 and CDR2 are LNHDA and SQIVND (reference sequence). Trimming took 6 bases from V and 1 from J; bases not matched to a gene: 8. The CDR3 totals 15 residues.

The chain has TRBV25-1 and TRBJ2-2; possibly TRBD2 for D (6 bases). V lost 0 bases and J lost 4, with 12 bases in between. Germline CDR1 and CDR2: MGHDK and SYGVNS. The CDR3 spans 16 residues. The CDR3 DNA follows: TGTGCCAGCAGTGAATATAGCGGACTTGGCACCGGGGAGCTGTTTTTT. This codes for CASSEYSGLGTGELFF.

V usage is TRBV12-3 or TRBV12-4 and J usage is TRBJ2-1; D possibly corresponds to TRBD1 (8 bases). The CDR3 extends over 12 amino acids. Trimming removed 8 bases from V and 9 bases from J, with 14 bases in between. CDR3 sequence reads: CASRQGRGEQFF. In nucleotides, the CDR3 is TGTGCCAGCCGACAGGGGAGGGGTGAGCAGTTCTTC.

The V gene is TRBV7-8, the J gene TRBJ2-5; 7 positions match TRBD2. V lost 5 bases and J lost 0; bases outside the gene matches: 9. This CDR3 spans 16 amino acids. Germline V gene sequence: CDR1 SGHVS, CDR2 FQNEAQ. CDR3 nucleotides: TGTGCCAGCAGCCCCCCCCCGGGGGGTTACCAAGAGACCCAGTACTTC. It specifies CASSPPPGGYQETQYF.

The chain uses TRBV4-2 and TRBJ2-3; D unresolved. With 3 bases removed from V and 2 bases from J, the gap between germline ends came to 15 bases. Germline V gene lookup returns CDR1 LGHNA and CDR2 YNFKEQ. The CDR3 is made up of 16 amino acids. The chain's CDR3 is CASSHRPRRSTDTQYF. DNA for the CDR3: TGTGCCAGCAGCCATAGGCCCCGGAGATCCACAGATACGCAGTATTTT.

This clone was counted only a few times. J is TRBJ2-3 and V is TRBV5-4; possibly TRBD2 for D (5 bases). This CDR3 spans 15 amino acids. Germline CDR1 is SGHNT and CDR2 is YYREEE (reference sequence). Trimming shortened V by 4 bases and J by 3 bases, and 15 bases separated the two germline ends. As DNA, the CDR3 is TGTGCCAGCAGCGCGCAGGAGAGGAGGACAGATACGCAGTATTTT. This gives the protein CASSAQERRTDTQYF. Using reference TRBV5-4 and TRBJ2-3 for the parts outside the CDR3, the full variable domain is ETGVTQSPTHLIKTRGQQVTLRCSSQSGHNTVSWYQQALGQGPQFIFQYYREEENGRGNFPPRFSGLQFPNYSSELNVNALELDDSALYLCASSAQERRTDTQYFGPGTRLTVL.

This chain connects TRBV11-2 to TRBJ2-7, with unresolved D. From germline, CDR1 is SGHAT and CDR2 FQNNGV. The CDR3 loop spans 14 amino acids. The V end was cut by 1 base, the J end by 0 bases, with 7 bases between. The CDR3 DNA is TGTGCCAGCAGCTTAGGCGGAAGCTCCTACGAGCAGTACTTC. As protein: CASSLGGSSYEQYF.

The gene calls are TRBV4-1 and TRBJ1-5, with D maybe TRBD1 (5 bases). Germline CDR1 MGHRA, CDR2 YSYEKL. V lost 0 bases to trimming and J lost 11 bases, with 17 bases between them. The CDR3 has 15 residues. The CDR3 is CASSQDFRDSLSQHF. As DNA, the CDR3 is TGCGCCAGCAGCCAAGATTTCAGGGATAGTTTGTCCCAGCATTTT.